One sample yielded the 26 T cell receptor beta chains listed below, sequenced in a study of blood T cell repertoires in COVID-19. The repertoire was sequenced with immunoSEQ multiplex PCR; TCRdb's copy has only in-frame clones and lacks some. The sample lists around 100,000 clones, approximately 80% occurring once. The sample comprised peripheral blood. Receptors were obtained from a human donor in a cohort sampled during active COVID-19.

The rearrangement links TRBV6-5 to TRBJ1-1; weak D call: TRBD1 (5 bases). V was clipped by 0 bases and J by 1 base, with 9 bases between them. CDR3 length: 15 amino acids. Germline values: CDR1 MNHEY, CDR2 SVGAGI. CDR3 nucleotide sequence: TGTGCCAGCAGTTACTCGAGTCAGGGGAACACTGAAGCTTTCTTT. Encoded protein: CASSYSSQGNTEAFF.

The rearrangement joins TRBV24-1 to TRBJ2-3; 12 nucleotides match TRBD2. In germline, CDR1 is KGHDR, CDR2 SFDVKD. This CDR3 spans 15 amino acids. V dropped 3 bases and J dropped 6; count of bases not matched to a gene: 3. CDR3 in DNA: TGTGCCACCAGTGATACTCTAGCGGGGGGGGATACGCAGTATTTT. Translated, it gives CATSDTLAGGDTQYF.

The J gene is TRBJ2-3, the V gene TRBV28; D remains unclear. Between the trimmed V and J ends, which lost 1 base and 5 bases, there was a span of 13 bases. From germline, CDR1 is MDHEN and CDR2 SYDVKM. CDR3 size: 15 residues. CDR3 protein: CASSLSGSLGDTQYF. The CDR3 nucleotides are TGTGCCAGCAGTTTATCCGGGTCCCTAGGAGATACGCAGTATTTT.

This sequence joins TRBV24-1 and TRBJ2-1, with D possibly being TRBD2 (6 bases). This CDR3 contains 13 residues. Germline V gene sequence: CDR1 KGHDR, CDR2 SFDVKD. V shed 1 base and J shed 8 bases, with 8 bases lying between them. CDR3 in DNA: TGTGCCACCAGTGATTTCGGAGGGCATGAGCAGTTCTTC. Translation: CATSDFGGHEQFF.

The rearrangement links TRBV5-4 to TRBJ2-6; D may be TRBD1 (6 bases). Trimming cost V 4 bases and J 0 bases, with 14 bases left between them. Germline loops: CDR1 SGHNT, CDR2 YYREEE (reference sequence). The CDR3 is 17 residues long. CDR3 DNA sequence: TGTGCCAGCAGCACCGGACAGAAACGCTCTGGGGCCAACGTCCTGACTTTC. It translates to CASSTGQKRSGANVLTF.

The rearrangement uses TRBV28 and TRBJ2-5, with 8 bases that match TRBD2. Losses at the gene ends were 8 bases for V and 2 bases for J; bases not matched to a gene: 13. The germline V gene has CDR1 MDHEN and CDR2 SYDVKM. The CDR3 spans 16 residues. The CDR3 spells CASQEPGGRTQETQYF. The CDR3 nucleotides are TGTGCCAGCCAAGAGCCTGGCGGGAGGACTCAAGAGACCCAGTACTTC.

The chain is built from TRBV5-1 and TRBJ2-1; the match to TRBD1 covers 7 bases. Trimming removed 6 bases from V and 4 bases from J; junction bases left unmatched: 7. The CDR3 totals 14 residues. The V gene's germline CDR1 is SGHRS and CDR2 YFSETQ. The CDR3 protein is CASNEGALYNEQFF. DNA for the CDR3: TGCGCCAGCAACGAGGGGGCCCTATACAATGAGCAGTTCTTC.

This rearrangement joins TRBV7-8 to TRBJ2-7; 11 bases align to TRBD2. The CDR3 has 16 amino acids. Unmatched junction bases numbered 7, after V lost 3 bases and J lost 3 bases. The germline V gene encodes CDR1 SGHVS and CDR2 FQNEAQ. CDR3 nucleotide sequence: TGTGCCAGCAGCTTCACTAGCGGGGGAACTCTCTACGAGCAGTACTTC. It encodes CASSFTSGGTLYEQYF.

The chain uses TRBV6-5 and TRBJ1-1; D remains unclear. Trimming cost V 3 bases and J 4 bases, with 12 bases left between them. CDR3 length: 14 residues. The germline V gene encodes CDR1 MNHEY and CDR2 SVGAGI. CDR3 sequence: CASSYQKEGTEAFF. The CDR3 DNA sequence: TGTGCCAGCAGTTATCAGAAGGAGGGCACTGAAGCTTTCTTT.

The chain recombines TRBV6-4 with TRBJ2-7; 9 bases map to TRBD1. The CDR3 length is 16 residues. V was pared by 6 bases and J by 3 bases, with 12 bases of the junction left unmatched. CDR1 and CDR2 from the germline V gene are MRHNA and SNTAGT. The CDR3 protein is CASRPDGWTGDYEQYF. The CDR3 region has the DNA TGTGCCAGCAGACCCGACGGCTGGACAGGGGACTACGAGCAGTACTTC.

This chain connects TRBV7-8 to TRBJ2-7, with D perhaps TRBD2 (5 bases). The V end was cut by 7 bases, the J end by 4 bases, with 14 bases between. The CDR3 has 13 amino acids. Looked up from germline, CDR1 is SGHVS and CDR2 is FQNEAQ. The CDR3, as DNA: TGTGCCAGCACCCAGACCCCGGGGTACGAGCAGTACTTC. Its protein is CASTQTPGYEQYF. Full variable domain (outside the CDR3, taken from reference TRBV7-8 and TRBJ2-7): GAGVSQSPRYKVAKRGQDVALRCDPISGHVSLFWYQQALGQGPEFLTYFQNEAQLDKSGLPSDRFFAERPEGSVSTLKIQRTQQEDSAVYLCASTQTPGYEQYFGPGTRLTVT.

The DNA for the CDR3 is TGTGCCAGCAGCACAGAGGGTCCGTCGAGGTTGGGTAGCACAGATACGCAGTATTTT. Translated: CASSTEGPSRLGSTDTQYF. The chain employs TRBV21-1 and TRBJ2-3; TRBD2 is the table's D call, not checked against the DNA. TRBV21-1 is a recognized pseudogene. The CDR3 spans 19 residues.

This clone was detected once. This chain's CDR3 is CASSLGGQGPYGYTF. The CDR3 DNA reads as TGTGCCAGCAGCTTAGGGGGACAGGGGCCCTATGGCTACACCTTC. V usage is TRBV7-2 and J usage is TRBJ1-2; 10 bases are shared with TRBD1. Germline trimming cut 1 base from V and 4 bases from J; bases unmatched to any gene: 3. The CDR3 runs to 15 residues. CDR1 SGHTA and CDR2 FQGNSA come from the germline V gene.

This chain links TRBV7-2 with TRBJ1-6; D not certain. V dropped 5 bases and J dropped 6 bases, with 11 bases sitting between them. The V gene's germline CDR1 is SGHTA and CDR2 FQGNSA. CDR3 length: 14 residues. The CDR3 DNA is TGTGCCAGCAGCGCCCCGCGGGTTAATTCACCCCTCCACTTT. Translated: CASSAPRVNSPLHF. Looking up the rest from reference TRBV7-2 and TRBJ1-6 gives the full variable domain: GAGVSQSPSNKVTEKGKDVELRCDPISGHTALYWYRQSLGQGLEFLIYFQGNSAPDKSGLPSDRFSAERTGGSVSTLTIQRTQQEDSAVYLCASSAPRVNSPLHFGNGTRLTVT.

This clone showed up just once. The V and J genes are TRBV18 and TRBJ1-5, with 9 bases matching TRBD1. CDR1 and CDR2 (germline): KGHSH, LQKENI. V shed 8 bases and J 4 bases; nucleotides not matched to a gene: 3. The CDR3 spans 13 residues. The CDR3, as DNA: TGTGCCAGCACAGGACAGGGGAATCAGCCCCAGCATTTT. This codes for CASTGQGNQPQHF.

The genes are TRBV4-3 and TRBJ2-6; perhaps TRBD1 as D (5 bases). The ends were cut back, 1 base at V and 2 bases at J, with 24 bases in the middle. Per germline, CDR1 LGHNA and CDR2 YSLEER. The CDR3 has 21 amino acids. CDR3 nucleotides: TGCGCCAGCAGCCAAGTCCCGGTGTCAGGACCAGGGATGACTGGGGCCAACGTCCTGACTTTC. Translating gives CASSQVPVSGPGMTGANVLTF.

The chain couples TRBV9 to TRBJ1-6; 7 bases agree with TRBD1. CDR1 and CDR2 (germline): SGDLS, YYNGEE. This CDR3 has 17 residues. Unmatched junction bases numbered 10, after V lost 0 bases and J lost 7 bases. For the CDR3, the DNA is TGTGCCAGCAGCGTAGGGGTAGAGGGGGCTCTAAATTCACCCCTCCACTTT. This translates into CASSVGVEGALNSPLHF.

The CDR3 sequence: CSVARDNEQFF. The CDR3 DNA reads TGCAGCGTAGCCCGGGACAATGAGCAGTTCTTC. This chain uses TRBV29-1 with TRBJ2-1, with D hard to call. The CDR3 has 11 residues. CDR1 SQVTM and CDR2 ANQGSEA come from the germline V gene. Trimming removed 6 bases at V and 5 bases at J, with 8 bases between.

V usage is TRBV19 and J usage is TRBJ1-1; 7 nucleotides align to TRBD1. The CDR3 totals 16 residues. The junction had 9 bases not matched to a gene; V was cut back by 4 bases and J by 1 base. CDR1 LNHDA and CDR2 SQIVND come from the germline V gene (reference sequence). This CDR3 is CASSTGQAFQNTEAFF. DNA for the CDR3: TGTGCCAGTAGTACCGGACAGGCCTTCCAGAACACTGAAGCTTTCTTT.

The chain joins TRBV19 to TRBJ2-2; TRBD2 matches at 12 bases. This CDR3 spans 17 amino acids. Germline values: CDR1 LNHDA, CDR2 SQIVND (reference sequence). The trim removed 4 bases at V and 0 bases at J, leaving 3 bases unmatched. CDR3 in DNA: TGTGCCAGTAGTAGGACTAGCGGGGTCGCGAACACCGGGGAGCTGTTTTTT. Amino acids: CASSRTSGVANTGELFF.

This rearrangement joins TRBV16 to TRBJ1-6; 9 nucleotides agree with TRBD1. The CDR3 extends over 14 amino acids. Germline V gene data show CDR1 as KGHSY and CDR2 as FQNENV. V trimming: 3 bases; J trimming: 11 bases; junction bases outside the gene matches: 5. The CDR3 protein is CASSHEGQGTPLHF. The CDR3 DNA follows: TGTGCCAGCAGCCATGAAGGACAGGGGACACCCCTCCACTTT.

This clone has a handful of counts. This sequence joins TRBV4-2 and TRBJ1-5; D perhaps matches TRBD1 (6 bases). CDR3 length: 15 amino acids. V was pared by 3 bases and J by 2 bases, with 11 bases between. The germline V gene encodes CDR1 LGHNA and CDR2 YNFKEQ. CDR3 coding DNA: TGTGCCAGCAGCCACCCGGACAGACGCAATCAGCCCCAGCATTTT. It codes for CASSHPDRRNQPQHF.

This chain joins TRBV5-8 and TRBJ2-7; 11 bases line up with TRBD2. J gave up 4 bases and V 0 bases, and 9 bases lay outside the gene matches. In germline, CDR1 is SGHTS, CDR2 YDEGEE. The CDR3 length is 17 residues. CDR3 loop: CASSLDGSGGGLYEQYF. CDR3 sequence (DNA): TGTGCCAGCAGCTTGGATGGTAGCGGGGGGGGACTGTACGAGCAGTACTTC.

V gene TRBV9 combines with J gene TRBJ2-3; 8 bases fit TRBD2. CDR3 length: 16 residues. V lost 0 bases and J lost 6; bases outside the gene matches: 9. Germline CDR1 SGDLS, CDR2 YYNGEE. Here the CDR3 DNA reads TGTGCCAGCAGCGTAGAGGGCGGGGGGCCGGTGGATACGCAGTATTTT. Translated, it gives CASSVEGGGPVDTQYF.

The chain recombines TRBV5-1 with TRBJ2-2, with D hard to call. This CDR3 is 16 amino acids long. Germline CDR1 and CDR2: SGHRS and YFSETQ. The V and J ends lost 0 bases and 4 bases respectively, with 13 bases between them. The CDR3 protein is CASSLDTTSSTGELFF. The CDR3 DNA reads TGCGCCAGCAGCTTGGACACTACCTCGAGCACCGGGGAGCTGTTTTTT.

The V gene is TRBV7-9, the J gene TRBJ1-1; 7 nucleotides align to TRBD1. CDR3 length equals 15 residues. CDR1 is SEHNR and CDR2 is FQNEAQ in the germline V gene (reference sequence). Trimming took 1 base from V and 5 from J; bases not matched to a gene: 7. The DNA of the CDR3 is TGTGCCAGCAGCTTAGAAGGGGGCGCTTGGACTGAAGCTTTCTTT. This gives the protein CASSLEGGAWTEAFF.